A single sample gave rise to the 7 T cell receptor beta chains below, sequenced in a study of blood T cell repertoires in COVID-19. Profiling relied on immunoSEQ multiplex PCR, and the TCRdb table lists in-frame clones only, not all of them. This sample has approximately 210,000 clones, with 86% found just once. Specimen: peripheral blood. The receptors originated from a woman in her sixties or seventies with acute or convalescent COVID-19.

The chain carries TRBV7-9 and TRBJ2-1, with TRBD2 matching over 11 bases. Per the germline V gene, CDR1 is SEHNR and CDR2 is FQNEAQ (reference sequence). The CDR3 has 16 amino acids. V lost 0 bases, J lost 9 bases, and 7 bases stayed unmatched. For the CDR3, the DNA is TGTGCCAGCAGCTTAGCTACTAGCGGGGGCCCCGGTGAGCAGTTCTTC. Amino acids: CASSLATSGGPGEQFF.

CDR3 nucleotide sequence: TGTGCCATCAGTGAACCATTACGGACTAACAATGAGCAGTTCTTC. It is translated as CAISEPLRTNNEQFF. The chain has TRBV10-3 and TRBJ2-1, with D tentatively TRBD2 (6 bases). V lost 3 bases to trimming and J lost 5 bases, with 14 bases between them. This CDR3 has 15 residues. Germline V gene data show CDR1 as ENHRY and CDR2 as SYGVKD.

V and J are TRBV6-5 and TRBJ1-6; the D is unclear. V was clipped by 8 bases and J by 7 bases, with 12 bases between them. This CDR3 comprises 13 residues. Germline V gene lookup returns CDR1 MNHEY and CDR2 SVGAGI. For the CDR3, the DNA is TGTGCCAGCCGTTCGTCGGGGAATTCACCCCTCCACTTT. Protein: CASRSSGNSPLHF.

The V gene is TRBV27, the J gene TRBJ1-2, with TRBD1 matching 9 bases. This CDR3 is 16 amino acids long. In germline, CDR1 is MNHEY, CDR2 SMNVEV (reference sequence). V shed 5 bases, J shed 2 bases, and the junction held 9 bases outside the gene matches. The CDR3 loop reads CASSGYNRGLNYGYTF. CDR3 coding DNA: TGTGCCAGCAGTGGGTATAACAGGGGGCTGAACTATGGCTACACCTTC.

V and J are TRBV7-2 and TRBJ2-7; TRBD1 matches at 10 bases. CDR1 and CDR2 from the germline V gene are SGHTA and FQGNSA. With V trimmed by 5 bases and J by 5 bases, 3 bases remained unmatched. This CDR3 has 13 residues. The CDR3 region is CASSIGQGDEQYF. The CDR3 coding sequence is TGTGCCAGCAGCATCGGACAGGGGGACGAGCAGTACTTC.

This chain links TRBV19 with TRBJ1-5; D uncertain. Per the germline V gene, CDR1 is LNHDA and CDR2 is SQIVND (reference sequence). Trimming took 5 bases from V and 3 from J, leaving 5 bases between them. This CDR3 region has 12 residues. The CDR3 region is CASSAYNQPQHF. Here the CDR3 DNA reads TGTGCCAGTAGTGCCTACAATCAGCCCCAGCATTTT.

The chain has TRBV5-8 and TRBJ2-7; TRBD1 might be the D (8 bases). The CDR3 runs to 16 residues. CDR1 and CDR2 from the germline V gene are SGHTS and YDEGEE. Trimming removed 0 bases at V and 1 base at J, with 14 bases between. The CDR3, as DNA: TGTGCCAGCAGCTTGGTGGGGGGGACAGGTTCCTACGAGCAGTACTTC. Translation: CASSLVGGTGSYEQYF.